The clone carrying this T cell receptor beta chain was seen repeatedly, ten times or more. Its antigen is not identified. Trimming took off 8 bases at V and 3 bases at J, with 11 bases between the two ends. The CDR3 extends over 12 amino acids. CDR1 is SGHAT, CDR2 FQNNGV, per germline. This entry belongs to a study of spatial heterogeneity in lung cancer. Study at large: The study consistently detected more beta-chain than alpha-chain sequences. Counts of TCR transcripts in tumor regions correlated strongly with a T cell module score (derived from matched bulk RNA-seq). The study, taken as a whole, reports: Counts of expanded alpha and beta TCRs within tumors tracked the tumor nonsynonymous mutation count.

This sample's time point: sample taken at primary tumor resection. Whole RNA, isolated from tumor, nontumor lung or frozen PBMC, was sequenced without prior sorting. Each molecule of TCR cDNA was tagged with one unique molecular identifier. TCRdb recomputed calls from the 5' RACE reads with MiXCR, one row per CDR3 protein. The sample has about 13,000 distinct CDR3 sequences; around 5.6% are singletons. The material was lung tumor tissue, obtained at surgery. This TCR was recovered from a female donor with early-stage non-small cell lung cancer. V gene TRBV11-2 combines with J gene TRBJ2-7; a weak D match, TRBD2 (6 bases). Here the CDR3 reads CASGSRDYEQYF. The CDR3 DNA is TGTGCCAGCGGATCGCGGGACTACGAGCAGTACTTC.